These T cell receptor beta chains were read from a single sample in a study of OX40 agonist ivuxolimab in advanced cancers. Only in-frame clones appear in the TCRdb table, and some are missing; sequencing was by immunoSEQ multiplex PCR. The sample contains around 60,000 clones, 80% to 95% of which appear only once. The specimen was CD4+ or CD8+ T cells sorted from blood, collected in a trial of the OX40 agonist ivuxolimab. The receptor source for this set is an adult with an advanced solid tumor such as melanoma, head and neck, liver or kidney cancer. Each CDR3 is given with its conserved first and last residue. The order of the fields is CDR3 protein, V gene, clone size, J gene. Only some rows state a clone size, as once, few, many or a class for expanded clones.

CDR3aa: CASSSRLVADTQYF; v_gene: TRBV7-2; abundance: NA; j_gene: TRBJ2-3
CDR3aa: CASSQDPGRAILDTQYF; v_gene: TRBV4-2; abundance: NA; j_gene: TRBJ2-3
CDR3aa: CTSSLIQGSQETQYF; v_gene: TRBV1; abundance: NA; j_gene: TRBJ2-5
CDR3aa: CASSQEGIAGGPSYEQYF; v_gene: TRBV4-1; abundance: NA; j_gene: TRBJ2-7
CDR3aa: CASSFVGDSVYEQYF; v_gene: TRBV6-5; abundance: NA; j_gene: TRBJ2-7
CDR3aa: CAWSRGPITEAFF; v_gene: TRBV30; abundance: few; j_gene: TRBJ1-1
CDR3aa: CASSLAGVSRTAYEQYF; v_gene: TRBV5-6; abundance: few; j_gene: TRBJ2-7
CDR3aa: CASSPQGTSGVYEQYF; v_gene: TRBV5-4; abundance: NA; j_gene: TRBJ2-7
CDR3aa: CSVRGSFGKNIQYF; v_gene: TRBV29-1; abundance: NA; j_gene: TRBJ2-4
CDR3aa: CASSATEDNSPLHF; v_gene: TRBV18; abundance: NA; j_gene: TRBJ1-6
CDR3aa: CASRKQGTSTDTQYF; v_gene: TRBV6-6; abundance: NA; j_gene: TRBJ2-3
CDR3aa: CASSERRGRDTEAFF; v_gene: TRBV7-9; abundance: NA; j_gene: TRBJ1-1
CDR3aa: CASSPLPTGIIRNEQYF; v_gene: TRBV7-2; abundance: NA; j_gene: TRBJ2-7
CDR3aa: CASRANRRREKLFF; v_gene: TRBV23-1; abundance: NA; j_gene: TRBJ1-4
CDR3aa: CASSPRTSGPTDTQYF; v_gene: TRBV18; abundance: once; j_gene: TRBJ2-3
CDR3aa: CSTFPRAGGTDTQYF; v_gene: TRBV29-1; abundance: once; j_gene: TRBJ2-3
CDR3aa: CASSILGFQETQYF; v_gene: TRBV19; abundance: NA; j_gene: TRBJ2-5